This T cell receptor (beta chain) is from a study of HIV-infected patients and healthy controls. This CDR3 has 17 amino acids. The germline V gene has CDR1 SQVTM and CDR2 ANQGSEA. V gave up 0 bases and J gave up 2 bases, with 18 bases separating them. General observations from the study: Size-matched repertoire data failed to replicate the apparent Gini index recovery after therapy in HIV-infected patients.

About 540 ng RNA was reverse transcribed with alpha and beta constant-region primers. Using multiplexing indices, alpha and beta chain libraries were generated apart by chain-specific third strand synthesis. TCRdb itself ran the 5' RACE reads through MiXCR, one entry per CDR3 protein. The table records 18,000 or so distinct CDR3 sequences, 8.5% of them present only once. Remarks on this clonotype: Its antigen is still unknown.

Antiretroviral therapy had run roughly three months, about 14 weeks, before follow-up blood collection. No cell fractionation was done, so the repertoire covers all unsorted peripheral blood T cells. People with immunomodulatory therapy, recent vaccination or treatment interruptions were not enrolled. The chain is built from TRBV29-1 and TRBJ2-3; no definite D call. The receptor comes from an adult with HIV infection. Sequencing used blood, obtained during antiretroviral therapy. Here the CDR3 DNA reads TGCAGCGTTGAAGATCTTCAGGACGGCGACAACACAGATACGCAGTATTTT. Its protein is CSVEDLQDGDNTDTQYF.